This T cell receptor (beta chain) was observed in a study of cytomegalovirus exposure and HLA in healthy donors. On the study more broadly: Researchers previously reported finding just under 120 million unique TCR beta sequences from 170 million or so T cells.

CDR1 and CDR2 (germline): MDHEN, SYDVKM. The CDR3 totals 15 residues. The V gene end was trimmed by 5 bases and the J gene end by 4 bases; junction bases not matched to a gene: 9. As concerns this clone: Its specificity is not known.

PCR employed 60 Vbeta and 13 Jbeta primers. Under the authors' procedure: Unique TCR beta chains totaled roughly 80 million in a later count, with roughly 10 million of them shared. The table came from immunoSEQ multiplex PCR; TCRdb's copy has only in-frame clones and leaves some out. V and J calls and clone size are those listed in that table; D and trimming were worked out from the DNA. The top ten clones hold about 4% of a sample with about 89,000 clones, approximately 80% of them seen once. Study observations and caveats: There were some public TCRs occurring in many donors, but most TCR sequences were rare. 87-base-pair reads could not separate some V segments, including TRBV6-2 and TRBV6-3.

The TCR comes from a young man in good health and CMV-seronegative. The V call is TRBV28, the J call TRBJ1-1; 8 nucleotides agree with TRBD1. Sequences were obtained from PBMCs. The DNA of the CDR3 is TGTGCCAGCAGTCCCCGGACAGGGTGGATCACTGAAGCTTTCTTT. Its protein product is CASSPRTGWITEAFF.